This section outlines one T cell receptor beta chain sequence together with its context. Its target antigen remains unknown. Being one base from a much bigger clone, this may be a read error. The run used an Illumina HiSeq 1500. Through fastp at Q25 and MiXCR, TCRdb rebuilt clones from the public reads, retaining in-frame beta chains. A single entry per CDR3 protein holds the most common genes and DNA from its merged rows. The sample data list 680,000 or so distinct CDR3 sequences, and 35% of these were observed just once. Roughly 2.8% of the sample comes from the top ten. This specimen comes from a study of T cell repertoires in cytomegalovirus infection (dated 2019 in TCRdb). Study-wide context: Donor HLA type was relevant to the analysis, because carriage of CMV infection together with the matching HLA type was indicated by public TCR beta signatures.

What the authors observed across the whole study: The ex vivo response was dominated by HLA-C-restricted CMV-specific TCR beta clonotypes, and the single most frequent clonotype in two of eight donors was supplied by these HLA-C-restricted clonotypes. In both this cohort and an independent cohort of 352 donors, the cumulative frequency of public TCR beta family members distinguished carriers of CMV infection plus the relevant HLA type.

From the cysteine up to the phenylalanine, the CDR3 has a length of 14 residues. The only DNA kept is the CDR3, 42 bases in frame from the first base. Germline trimming: 6 bases from V, 4 bases from J; junction bases outside gene matches: 4. From a lookup of the germline V gene, CDR1 and CDR2 are KGHSH and LQKENI. The sample comprised PBMCs. Recombination joined TRBV18 with TRBJ1-1, with TRBD1 identical over 11 junction bases. This receptor was obtained from a human donor in good health (CMV status not recorded). Some clones in this sample may be carry-over from other donors' samples. Here the CDR3 is given as CASSRTGGCTEAFF. In nucleotides, the sequence is TGTGCCAGCTCGAGGACAGGGGGCTGCACTGAAGCTTTCTTT.